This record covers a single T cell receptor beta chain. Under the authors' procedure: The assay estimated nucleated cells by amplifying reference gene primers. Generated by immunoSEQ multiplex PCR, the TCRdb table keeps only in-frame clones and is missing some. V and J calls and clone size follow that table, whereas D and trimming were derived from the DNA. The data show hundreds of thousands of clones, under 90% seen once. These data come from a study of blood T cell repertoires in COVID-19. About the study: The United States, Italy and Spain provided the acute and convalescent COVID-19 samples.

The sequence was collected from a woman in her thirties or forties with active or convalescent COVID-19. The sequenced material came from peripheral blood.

The chain's CDR3 is CAWSPLAAPGDTQYF. CDR3 coding DNA: TGTGCCTGGAGTCCGCTAGCGGCCCCTGGAGATACGCAGTATTTT. V is TRBV30 and J is TRBJ2-3; 7 nucleotides align to TRBD2. J was trimmed by 5 bases and V by 2 bases; bases with no gene match: 10. The CDR3 extends over 15 amino acids. CDR1 is GTSNPN and CDR2 is SVGIG in the germline V gene (reference sequence).